The present entry profiles one TCR beta chain with its context. Its antigen is still unknown. It was on clinical symptoms, serum thyroxine, TRAb, thyroid ultrasound and orbital computed tomography that diagnosis relied. CDR1 is SGHTA and CDR2 is FQGTGA in the germline V gene. The CDR3 has 12 amino acids. Investigators amplified TCR beta CDR3 regions from RNA transcripts. The authors performed first-round RT-PCR with HTBI primers and then a second-round multiplex PCR. TCRdb analysed the multiplex PCR reads with MiXCR anew, one entry per CDR3 protein. The sample contains more than 550,000 distinct CDR3 sequences, 35% to 45% of which appear only once. The data originate from a study of Graves' ophthalmopathy and Graves' hyperthyroidism. The study, taken as a whole, reports: At roughly 67% sensitivity and approximately 72% specificity, the model predicted progression of the ophthalmopathy. Detected in blood as well were most expanded thyroid clonotypes with frequency above 0.001.

The clonotype originates from an adult man with Graves' ophthalmopathy. The sequenced material came from peripheral blood. This chain connects TRBV7-3 to TRBJ1-1; no clear D. CDR3 in DNA: TGTGCTAGGGCGGCGCGGGGAAGTGAAGCTTTCTTT. This codes for CARAARGSEAFF.